A selection of T cell receptor beta chains follows, all from one sample in a study of T cell responses to AZD1222 COVID-19 vaccine. Profiled with immunoSEQ multiplex PCR; TCRdb holds only in-frame clones, not every one. This table has fewer than 200,000 clones, around 90% appearing once. Source: peripheral blood, taken on day 0 of AZD1222 vaccination. These receptors all come from an adult in good health. Each CDR3 is given with its conserved first and last residue. The D gene is left open where the match is weak. Clone size appears in some rows only: once, few, many, or a class for an expanded clone.

>-|TRBJ1-1|TRBV5-4|TRBD1
TGTGCCAGCAGTTACGACAGGGGGCTTTTGACTGAAGCTTTCTTT
CASSYDRGLLTEAFF
>-|TRBJ1-6|TRBV13|-
TGTGCCAGCAGCCCCGCCAGGGGTTCACCCCTCCACTTT
CASSPARGSPLHF
>-|TRBJ1-6|TRBV7-2|TRBD1
TGTGCCAGCAGCCTACAGGGGGATCTTTATAATTCACCCCTCCACTTT
CASSLQGDLYNSPLHF
>-|TRBJ1-2|TRBV7-9|-
TGTGCCAGCAGCATAGGGTGGGCGCGAGGCTACACCTTC
CASSIGWARGYTF
>once|TRBJ1-4|TRBV14|-
TGTGCCAGCAGCCAAGTCGGTTGGGCGAATGAAAAACTGTTTTTT
CASSQVGWANEKLFF
>once|TRBJ2-2|TRBV13|-
TGTGCCAGCAGTTACCCCCAGGGACAGAACACCGGGGAGCTGTTTTTT
CASSYPQGQNTGELFF
>-|TRBJ2-1|TRBV2|TRBD2
TGTGCCAGCAGGCCGGGGAGGGCCCCTATGAATGAGCAGTTCTTC
CASRPGRAPMNEQFF
>once|TRBJ1-3|TRBV12-3/TRBV12-4|-
TGTGCCAGCAGTCCCCAGGGAAACACCATATATTTT
CASSPQGNTIYF
>-|TRBJ1-2|TRBV5-1|-
TGCGCCAGCAGCCCCGGACAGCTTCCTTATGGCTACACCTTC
CASSPGQLPYGYTF
>-|TRBJ1-6|TRBV7-8|TRBD1
TGTGCCAGCAGCTTAGTAGGGACAGGGTTTCGGTCACCCCTCCACTTT
CASSLVGTGFRSPLHF
>once|TRBJ1-2|TRBV7-9|TRBD1
TGTGCCAGCACCTACCCGAAAACAGGGGACTATGGCTACACCTTC
CASTYPKTGDYGYTF
>-|TRBJ1-6|TRBV10-2|-
TGCGCCAGCAGTACCCCGGGACAAAGAAATTCACCCCTCCACTTT
CASSTPGQRNSPLHF
>-|TRBJ1-2|TRBV6-4|TRBD1
TGTGCCAGCAGTCGGATTCGGACAGGGCAAAAACATCTGCCTAATGGCTACACCTTC
CASSRIRTGQKHLPNGYTF
>-|TRBJ2-1|TRBV7-2|-
TGTGCCAGCGGGCTAGCAGTCGGTGAGCAGTTCTTC
CASGLAVGEQFF
>-|TRBJ2-7|TRBV5-1|TRBD1
TGCGCCAGCAGCCGGCGGACAGGGGCAGACGAGCAGTACTTC
CASSRRTGADEQYF
>-|TRBJ1-2|TRBV12-3/TRBV12-4|TRBD1
TGTGCCAGCACCCCCGACAGGGTTGGCTACACCTTC
CASTPDRVGYTF
>-|TRBJ1-6|TRBV5-1|TRBD1
TGCGCCAGCAGCTTACCACAGGGGAACCATTCACCCCTCCACTTT
CASSLPQGNHSPLHF
>once|TRBJ2-3|TRBV3-1/TRBV3-2|-
TGTGCCAGCAGCCCGACGCGAGGGGGCACAGATACGCAGTATTTT
CASSPTRGGTDTQYF
>-|TRBJ1-1|TRBV11-1|TRBD1
TGTGCCAGCAGTAAAGGACAGGGGACCAACACTGAAGCTTTCTTT
CASSKGQGTNTEAFF